Each of the 10 T cell receptor beta chains below was sequenced from the same sample in a study of OX40 agonist ivuxolimab in advanced cancers. Using immunoSEQ multiplex PCR, the repertoire was profiled, and TCRdb retains in-frame clones only, with some absent. The sample contains tens of thousands of clones, around 83% of which appear only once. The material was CD4+ or CD8+ T cells sorted from blood, obtained in a trial of the OX40 agonist ivuxolimab. These receptors came from an adult with an advanced solid tumor such as melanoma, head and neck, liver or kidney cancer.

This clone has more than one count but fewer than ten. J is TRBJ1-5 and V is TRBV18; TRBD1 matches 9 bases. This CDR3 spans 13 amino acids. Germline CDR1 KGHSH, CDR2 LQKENI. Trimming removed 2 bases from V and 7 bases from J; junction bases left unmatched: 0. For the CDR3, the DNA is TGTGCCAGCTCACCAGACAGGGGGCAGCCCCAGCATTTT. Its translation: CASSPDRGQPQHF.

This chain links TRBV5-1 with TRBJ2-1; D is unclear. Germline loops: CDR1 SGHRS, CDR2 YFSETQ. Trimming removed 0 bases from V and 0 bases from J, with 4 bases in between. The CDR3 is 14 residues long. In DNA form, the CDR3 reads TGCGCCAGCAGCTTGGACCGCTCCTACAATGAGCAGTTCTTC. Residues: CASSLDRSYNEQFF.

The chain joins TRBV11-2 to TRBJ1-5; TRBD1 agrees at 7 bases. Germline V gives CDR1 SGHAT, CDR2 FQNNGV. This CDR3 has 14 residues. With 5 bases clipped from V and 7 bases from J, the junction kept 8 bases outside the gene matches. The CDR3 DNA follows: TGTGCCAGCAGCCACAACAGGGGTCGCCAGCCCCAGCATTTT. It specifies CASSHNRGRQPQHF.

The V gene is TRBV6-5, the J gene TRBJ2-3; unclear D gene. The germline CDR1 and CDR2 sequences are MNHEY and SVGAGI. The V and J ends lost 5 bases and 1 base respectively, with 10 bases between them. The CDR3 sequence is 14 residues long. CDR3 in amino acids: CASSRGTGTDTQYF. The DNA for the CDR3 is TGTGCCAGCAGTAGAGGTACGGGCACAGATACGCAGTATTTT.

This chain connects TRBV7-3 to TRBJ1-2; weak D call: TRBD1 (5 bases). The V end was cut by 5 bases, the J end by 7 bases, with 14 bases between. This CDR3 comprises 13 residues. CDR1 is SGHTA, CDR2 FQGTGA, per germline. The CDR3 sequence is CASSKSKGLGYTF. For the CDR3, the DNA is TGTGCCAGCAGCAAAAGCAAGGGGCTTGGCTACACCTTC.

This clone has only one observation. The chain employs TRBV7-9 and TRBJ2-3; 8 positions match TRBD2. Germline loops: CDR1 SEHNR, CDR2 FQNEAQ (reference sequence). This CDR3 has 15 residues. V lost 5 bases to trimming and J lost 0 bases; unmatched junction nucleotides: 4. CDR3 region: CASSLTSGSTDTQYF. The CDR3 bases are TGTGCCAGCAGCCTAACTAGCGGTAGCACAGATACGCAGTATTTT.

The chain is built from TRBV30 and TRBJ1-1; 7 nucleotides line up with TRBD1. The CDR3 covers 14 residues. The V gene's germline CDR1 is GTSNPN and CDR2 SVGIG (reference sequence). Trimming at V came to 4 bases and at J to 0 bases, leaving 5 bases not matched to a gene. The CDR3 DNA reads as TGTGCCTGGAACAGACAGGGACTGAACACTGAAGCTTTCTTT. Translated, it gives CAWNRQGLNTEAFF. Looking up the rest from reference TRBV30 and TRBJ1-1 gives the full variable domain: SQTIHQWPATLVQPVGSPLSLECTVEGTSNPNLYWYRQAAGRGLQLLFYSVGIGQISSEVPQNLSASRPQDRQFILSSKKLLLSDSGFYLCAWNRQGLNTEAFFGQGTRLTVV.

The genes are TRBV6-1 and TRBJ2-5, with D tentatively TRBD1 (5 bases). The V end lost 0 bases, the J end lost 5 bases, and 10 bases lay between the germline ends. Germline loops: CDR1 MNHNS, CDR2 SASEGT. This CDR3 contains 14 residues. The CDR3 is CASSEAGQGETQYF. The DNA for the CDR3 is TGTGCCAGCAGTGAAGCGGGGCAGGGTGAGACCCAGTACTTC.

The CDR3 is CASLRSSGAETQYF. The CDR3 DNA sequence: TGCGCCAGCCTCCGTTCTAGCGGCGCAGAGACCCAGTACTTC. The V call is TRBV5-1, the J call TRBJ2-5; TRBD2 matches 7 bases. The CDR3 is 14 residues long. Germline CDR1 reads SGHRS; CDR2 reads YFSETQ. The V gene end was trimmed by 7 bases and the J gene end by 4 bases; junction bases not matched to a gene: 10.

The rearrangement joins TRBV20-1 to TRBJ1-2; D is uncertain. The CDR3 has 10 amino acids. Trimming removed 5 bases from V and 6 bases from J, with 7 bases in between. Germline V CDR1 and CDR2: DFQATT, SNEGSKA (reference sequence). The CDR3: CSAGKDGYTF. The CDR3 DNA reads as TGCAGTGCTGGAAAGGATGGCTACACCTTC.